Described below is a single T cell receptor beta chain sequence and its context. What it binds is unknown. Data came from immunoSEQ multiplex PCR; TCRdb stores just in-frame clones and leaves some out. The repertoire holds 10,000 or so clones, with roughly 71% as singletons. The data originate from a study of OX40 agonist ivuxolimab in advanced cancers. Findings of the study overall: Expanded clones belonging to CD8+ T cells outnumbered, on average, those of CD4+. Certain nonresponders likewise exhibited a low normalized T-cell clonal expansion.

CDR1 is MNHNY and CDR2 is SVGAGI in the germline V gene (reference sequence). Trimming removed 0 bases from V and 6 bases from J, with 11 bases in between. The CDR3 is 15 amino acids. J is TRBJ2-2 and V is TRBV6-6; D may be TRBD1 or TRBD2 (5 bases each). The specimen comprised CD4+ or CD8+ T cells sorted from blood, sampled in a trial of the OX40 agonist ivuxolimab. The source is an adult with an advanced solid tumor such as melanoma, head and neck, liver or kidney cancer. The CDR3, as DNA: TGTGCCAGCAGTTACTCCCGAGGGGAATCCGGGGAGCTGTTTTTT. Translated, it gives CASSYSRGESGELFF.